The 2 T cell receptor beta chains presented below share a single source sample, sequenced in a study of T cells in Graves' hyperthyroidism and ophthalmopathy. TCR beta CDR3 regions were amplified from RNA. The primer set for the first-round RT-PCR of the TCR CDR3 was HTBI. One entry per CDR3 protein results from TCRdb running MiXCR on the multiplex PCR reads. Of about 560,000 distinct CDR3 sequences in the sample, around 45% are singletons; the top ten hold 8% to 8.5%. The specimen was peripheral blood or thyroid tissue (not recorded which). The receptors were gathered from a woman aged 18-29 years with Graves' hyperthyroidism.

This clonotype was seen at least ten times. This chain links TRBV9 with TRBJ1-1; D uncertain. The CDR3 extends over 14 amino acids. V lost 1 base and J 2 bases, leaving 9 bases between the germline ends. Germline CDR1 and CDR2: SGDLS and YYNGEE. CDR3 coding DNA: TGTGCCAGCAGCGTACAGCCCGCTAACACTGAAGCTTTCTTT. The encoded protein is CASSVQPANTEAFF.

This chain connects TRBV7-6 to TRBJ2-7, with TRBD1 identical over 7 bases. In germline, CDR1 is SGHVS, CDR2 FNYEAQ. After removal of 5 bases from V and 3 bases from J, the junction contained 10 bases not matched to a gene. The CDR3 runs to 15 residues. The CDR3 reads CASSTLLTGYYEQYF. CDR3 DNA: TGTGCCAGCAGCACACTACTGACAGGGTACTACGAGCAGTACTTC.